The clone carrying this T cell receptor beta chain was seen only a few times. Data came from immunoSEQ multiplex PCR; TCRdb stores just in-frame clones and leaves some out. The profile shows roughly 200,000 clones, about 90% of them singletons. This sample is part of a study of blood T cell repertoires in COVID-19. Study background: In each case, the material was cDNA or gDNA derived from T cells, B-cell-depleted T cells, or PBMCs.

The length of the CDR3 is 15 residues. V was cut by 6 bases and J by 6 bases, with 20 bases left in between. Germline CDR1 and CDR2: LNHDA and SQIVND (reference sequence). The specimen sequenced was peripheral blood. This receptor was obtained from a man aged 50-60 years with acute or convalescent COVID-19. The gene calls are TRBV19 and TRBJ1-2; no definite D call. CDR3 nucleotides: TGTGCCAGTAGCCGCCGATACGAGACGGCGGATGGCTACACCTTC. Translated, it gives CASSRRYETADGYTF.